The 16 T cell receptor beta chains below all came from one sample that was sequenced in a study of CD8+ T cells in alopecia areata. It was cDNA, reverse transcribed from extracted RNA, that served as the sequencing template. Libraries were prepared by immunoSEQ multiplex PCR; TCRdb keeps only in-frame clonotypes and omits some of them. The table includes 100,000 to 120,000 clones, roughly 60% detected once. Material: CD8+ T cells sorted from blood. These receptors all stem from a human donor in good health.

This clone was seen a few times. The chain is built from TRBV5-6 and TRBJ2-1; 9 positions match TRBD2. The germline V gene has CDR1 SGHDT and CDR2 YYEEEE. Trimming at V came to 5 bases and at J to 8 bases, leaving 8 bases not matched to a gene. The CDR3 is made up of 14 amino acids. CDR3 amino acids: CASRASGGPDEQFF. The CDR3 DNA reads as TGTGCCAGCAGAGCGAGCGGGGGGCCCGATGAGCAGTTCTTC.

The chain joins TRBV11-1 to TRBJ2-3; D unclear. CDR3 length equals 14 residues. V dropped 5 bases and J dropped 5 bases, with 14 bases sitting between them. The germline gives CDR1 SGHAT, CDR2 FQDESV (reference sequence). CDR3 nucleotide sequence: TGTGCCAGCAGCCGTTCGGACGGATTAGATACGCAGTATTTT. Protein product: CASSRSDGLDTQYF.

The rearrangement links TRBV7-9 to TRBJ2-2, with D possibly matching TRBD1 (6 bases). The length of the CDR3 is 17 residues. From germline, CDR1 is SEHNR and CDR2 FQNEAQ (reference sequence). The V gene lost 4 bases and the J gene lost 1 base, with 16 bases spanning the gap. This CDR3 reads CASSWDIWGLNTGELFF. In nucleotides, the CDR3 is TGTGCCAGCAGCTGGGACATTTGGGGCCTGAACACCGGGGAGCTGTTTTTT.

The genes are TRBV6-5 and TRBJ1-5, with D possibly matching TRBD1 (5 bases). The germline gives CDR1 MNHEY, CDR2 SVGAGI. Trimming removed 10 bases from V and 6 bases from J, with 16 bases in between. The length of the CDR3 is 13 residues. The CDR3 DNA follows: TGTGCCACCGGGCAGGGCCAAGGTCAGCCCCAGCATTTT. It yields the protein CATGQGQGQPQHF.

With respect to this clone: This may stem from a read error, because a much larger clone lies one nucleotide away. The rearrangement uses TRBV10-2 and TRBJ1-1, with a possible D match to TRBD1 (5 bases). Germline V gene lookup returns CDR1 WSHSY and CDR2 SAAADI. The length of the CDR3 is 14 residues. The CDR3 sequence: CASSESGGFTEASF. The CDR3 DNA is TGCGCCAGCAGTGAGTCGGGGGGTTTCACTGAAGCTTCCTTT.

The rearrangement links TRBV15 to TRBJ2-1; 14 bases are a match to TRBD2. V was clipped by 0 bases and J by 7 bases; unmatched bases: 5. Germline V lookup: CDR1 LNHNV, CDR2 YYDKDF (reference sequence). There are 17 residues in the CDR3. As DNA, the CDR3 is TGTGCCACCAGCAGAGAGTTCAGACTAGCGGGGGGGAATGAGCAGTTCTTC. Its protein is CATSREFRLAGGNEQFF.

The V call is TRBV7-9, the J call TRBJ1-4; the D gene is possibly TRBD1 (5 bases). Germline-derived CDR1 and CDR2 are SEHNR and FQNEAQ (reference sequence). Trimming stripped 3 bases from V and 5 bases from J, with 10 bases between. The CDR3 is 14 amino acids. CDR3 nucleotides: TGTGCCAGCAGCTTTGGGGGGGTAAATGAAAAACTGTTTTTT. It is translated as CASSFGGVNEKLFF. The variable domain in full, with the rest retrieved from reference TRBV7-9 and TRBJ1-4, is DTGVSQNPRHKITKRGQNVTFRCDPISEHNRLYWYRQTLGQGPEFLTYFQNEAQLEKSRLLSDRFSAERPKGSFSTLEIQRTEQGDSAMYLCASSFGGVNEKLFFGSGTQLSVL.

The CDR3 region is CAWSGGGSAGDEQYF. DNA for the CDR3: TGTGCCTGGAGTGGCGGGGGAAGCGCTGGGGACGAGCAGTACTTC. This chain uses TRBV30 with TRBJ2-7; 7 positions match TRBD2. The V and J ends lost 1 base and 5 bases, in that order; junction bases with no gene match: 11. There are 15 residues in the CDR3. The V gene's germline CDR1 is GTSNPN and CDR2 SVGIG (reference sequence).

The CDR3 DNA is TGTGCCAGCAGCCCCCTCGGGGTCGGGACCCAGTACTTC. Protein sequence: CASSPLGVGTQYF. The chain recombines TRBV13 with TRBJ2-5; weak D call: TRBD2 (5 bases). In germline, CDR1 is PRHDT, CDR2 FYEKMQ (reference sequence). The CDR3 runs to 13 residues. Trimming cost V 5 bases and J 7 bases, with 14 bases left between them. Supplemented by reference TRBV13 and TRBJ2-5, the full variable domain reads AAGVIQSPRHLIKEKRETATLKCYPIPRHDTVYWYQQGPGQDPQFLISFYEKMQSDKGSIPDRFSAQQFSDYHSELNMSSLELGDSALYFCASSPLGVGTQYFGPGTRLLVL.

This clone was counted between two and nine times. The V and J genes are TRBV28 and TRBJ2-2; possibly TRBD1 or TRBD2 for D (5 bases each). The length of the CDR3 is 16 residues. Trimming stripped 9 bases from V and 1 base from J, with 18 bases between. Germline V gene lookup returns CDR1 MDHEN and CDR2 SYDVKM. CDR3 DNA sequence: TGTGCCAGTAGCACCCCGGGACGGCGGAACACCGGGGAGCTGTTTTTT. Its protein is CASSTPGRRNTGELFF.

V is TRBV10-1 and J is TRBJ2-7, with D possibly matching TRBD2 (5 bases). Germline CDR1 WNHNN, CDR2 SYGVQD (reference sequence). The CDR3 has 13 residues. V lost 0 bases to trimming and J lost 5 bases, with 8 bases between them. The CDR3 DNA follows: TGCGCCAGCAGTGAGTCAGCGGCTAACGAGCAGTACTTC. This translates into CASSESAANEQYF.

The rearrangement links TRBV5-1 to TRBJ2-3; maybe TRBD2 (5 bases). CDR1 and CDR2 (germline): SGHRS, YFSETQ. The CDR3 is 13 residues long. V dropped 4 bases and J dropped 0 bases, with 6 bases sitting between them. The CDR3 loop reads CASSAGSTDTQYF. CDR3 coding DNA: TGCGCCAGCAGCGCGGGTAGCACAGATACGCAGTATTTT.

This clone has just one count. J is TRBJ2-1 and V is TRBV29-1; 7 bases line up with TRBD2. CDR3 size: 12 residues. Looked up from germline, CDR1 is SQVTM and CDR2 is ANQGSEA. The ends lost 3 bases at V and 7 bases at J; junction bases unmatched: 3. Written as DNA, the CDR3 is TGCAGCGTTGATTGGGGGGGTAATGAGCAGTTCTTC. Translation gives CSVDWGGNEQFF.

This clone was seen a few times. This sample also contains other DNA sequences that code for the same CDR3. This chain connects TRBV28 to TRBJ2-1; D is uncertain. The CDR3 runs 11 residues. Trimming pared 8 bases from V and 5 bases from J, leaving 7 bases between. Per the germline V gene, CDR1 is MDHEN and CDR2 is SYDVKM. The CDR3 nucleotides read TGTGCCAGCCGGTTGGACAATGAGCAGTTCTTC. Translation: CASRLDNEQFF.

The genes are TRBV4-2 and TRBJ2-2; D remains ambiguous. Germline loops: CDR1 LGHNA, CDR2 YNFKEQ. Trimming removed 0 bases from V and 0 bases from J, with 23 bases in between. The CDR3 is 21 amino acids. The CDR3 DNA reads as TGTGCCAGCAGCCAAGAAGTGTATCTTTACTTCGATCCTACGAACACCGGGGAGCTGTTTTTT. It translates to CASSQEVYLYFDPTNTGELFF.

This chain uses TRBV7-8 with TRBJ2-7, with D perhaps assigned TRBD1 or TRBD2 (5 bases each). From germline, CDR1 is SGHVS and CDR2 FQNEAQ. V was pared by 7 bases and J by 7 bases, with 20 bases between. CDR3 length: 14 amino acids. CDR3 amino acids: CASISQTGPREQYF. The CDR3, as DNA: TGTGCCAGCATCTCCCAAACGGGGCCGAGGGAGCAGTACTTC.